Listed here are 23 T cell receptor beta chains from one sample, sequenced in a study of identifying expanded T cells in peripheral blood. The protocol was immunoSEQ multiplex PCR, while the TCRdb copy is restricted to in-frame clones and leaves out a portion. There are 130,000 or so clones in the sample; more than 80% occur only once, and approximately 3% lies in the top ten. What was sequenced was blood. These receptors all stem from a person aged 18 to 75 in good health.

V is TRBV7-9 and J is TRBJ1-6; D perhaps matches TRBD1 (5 bases). The length of the CDR3 is 16 residues. The V gene's germline CDR1 is SEHNR and CDR2 FQNEAQ (reference sequence). Trimming left V 5 bases short and J 3 bases short, with 14 bases between. CDR3 nucleotide sequence: TGTGCCAGCAGCCCTCAGGGAGGGATCTATAATTCACCCCTCCACTTT. It specifies CASSPQGGIYNSPLHF. Complete variable domain (other parts from reference TRBV7-9 and TRBJ1-6): DTGVSQNPRHKITKRGQNVTFRCDPISEHNRLYWYRQTLGQGPEFLTYFQNEAQLEKSRLLSDRFSAERPKGSFSTLEIQRTEQGDSAMYLCASSPQGGIYNSPLHFGNGTRLTVT.

This chain links TRBV2 with TRBJ2-3, with TRBD2 matching 11 bases. This CDR3 is built from 19 residues. J lost 4 bases, V lost 5 bases, and 17 bases had no gene match. Looked up from germline, CDR1 is SNHLY and CDR2 is FYNNEI. The chain's CDR3 is CASSSEVAGGPGGSDTQYF. CDR3 DNA: TGTGCCAGCAGTTCTGAGGTAGCGGGGGGGCCAGGAGGCTCAGATACGCAGTATTTT.

The chain employs TRBV2 and TRBJ1-3; D is uncertain. Germline CDR1 and CDR2: SNHLY and FYNNEI. The CDR3 runs 16 residues. Trimming removed 3 bases from V and 0 bases from J, with 12 bases in between. For the CDR3, the DNA is TGTGCCAGCAGTGATAGAGGGATCGACTCTGGAAACACCATATATTTT. This encodes CASSDRGIDSGNTIYF.

The chain couples TRBV6-5 to TRBJ2-4; D might be TRBD1 (7 bases). This CDR3 comprises 16 residues. Germline CDR1 reads MNHEY; CDR2 reads SVGAGI. V lost 4 bases and J lost 4, with 17 bases in between. CDR3 sequence (DNA): TGTGCCAGCAGTTCCAATCAGGGGGGCTTAAAAAACATTCAGTACTTC. Amino acids: CASSSNQGGLKNIQYF.

The rearrangement links TRBV5-1 to TRBJ2-7, with 11 bases aligning to TRBD2. Trimming took 3 bases from V and 2 from J; bases not matched to a gene: 4. Germline assignment: CDR1 SGHRS and CDR2 YFSETQ. The CDR3 extends over 15 amino acids. The CDR3 sequence is CASSYLAGGPYEQYF. The CDR3 DNA follows: TGCGCCAGCAGCTACCTAGCGGGGGGCCCCTACGAGCAGTACTTC.

The chain combines TRBV7-9 with TRBJ2-1; 9 nucleotides match TRBD2. CDR3 length: 15 amino acids. V dropped 5 bases and J dropped 1; count of bases not matched to a gene: 3. Per the germline V gene, CDR1 is SEHNR and CDR2 is FQNEAQ (reference sequence). The CDR3 DNA reads as TGTGCCAGCAGCCGTAGCGGGGGTTCCTACAATGAGCAGTTCTTC. This encodes CASSRSGGSYNEQFF.

The count of this clone is one. The gene calls are TRBV25-1 and TRBJ2-6; no definite D call. In germline, CDR1 is MGHDK, CDR2 SYGVNS. CDR3 length: 15 residues. The V gene lost 3 bases and the J gene lost 0 bases, with 6 bases spanning the gap. In nucleotides, the CDR3 is TGTGCCAGCAGTGATCAGAACTCTGGGGCCAACGTCCTGACTTTC. It codes for CASSDQNSGANVLTF.

The V gene is TRBV6-1, the J gene TRBJ2-1; no reliable D call. The ends were cut back, 8 bases at V and 0 bases at J, with 8 bases in the middle. Germline-derived CDR1 and CDR2 are MNHNS and SASEGT. The CDR3 contains 13 residues. CDR3 amino acids: CASAQSSYNEQFF. The CDR3 DNA reads TGTGCCAGCGCCCAGAGCTCCTACAATGAGCAGTTCTTC.

V and J are TRBV30 and TRBJ2-7, with a weak D call TRBD1 (5 bases). The V gene's germline CDR1 is GTSNPN and CDR2 SVGIG (reference sequence). This CDR3 contains 15 residues. Trimming took off 0 bases at V and 5 bases at J, with 17 bases between the two ends. The CDR3 is CAWSVRSAGPDEQYF. The CDR3 DNA follows: TGTGCCTGGAGTGTACGATCCGCAGGGCCGGACGAGCAGTACTTC.

This clone was detected ten times or more. The chain is built from TRBV10-2 and TRBJ1-2, with TRBD1 as a possible D gene (6 bases). Trimming pared 6 bases from V and 7 bases from J, leaving 18 bases between. CDR3 length equals 14 residues. CDR1 and CDR2 from the germline V gene are WSHSY and SAAADI. CDR3 amino acids: CASSLTTGSSGYTF. The CDR3 nucleotides are TGCGCCAGCAGCTTAACAACAGGGTCGAGTGGCTACACCTTC.

The chain carries TRBV10-2 and TRBJ1-5; D gene uncertain. Trimming shortened V by 2 bases and J by 3 bases, and 11 bases separated the two germline ends. In germline, CDR1 is WSHSY, CDR2 SAAADI. The CDR3 has 15 residues. CDR3 loop: CASSEARGVNQPQHF. CDR3 sequence (DNA): TGCGCCAGCAGTGAGGCGCGGGGAGTCAATCAGCCCCAGCATTTT.

The V and J genes are TRBV10-1 and TRBJ2-5, with TRBD2 identical over 8 bases. This CDR3 has 14 amino acids. Looked up from germline, CDR1 is WNHNN and CDR2 is SYGVQD (reference sequence). With V trimmed by 9 bases and J by 2 bases, 8 bases remained unmatched. The CDR3 DNA follows: TGCGCCAGTAGCCCGTCTAGCGGGCAAGAGACCCAGTACTTC. Protein product: CASSPSSGQETQYF.

This chain uses TRBV7-2 with TRBJ2-7; tentative D call: TRBD1 (5 bases). V was cut by 3 bases and J by 3 bases, with 27 bases left in between. The CDR3 has 19 amino acids. Per the germline V gene, CDR1 is SGHTA and CDR2 is FQGNSA. The chain's CDR3 is CASSFSIWTIKRRDYEQYF. CDR3 in DNA: TGTGCCAGCAGCTTTAGTATCTGGACAATTAAGAGAAGAGACTACGAGCAGTACTTC.

This clone was recorded once. This specimen includes other DNA sequences encoding the same CDR3. J is TRBJ2-7 and V is TRBV4-1; TRBD1 matches 10 bases. The germline V gene encodes CDR1 MGHRA and CDR2 YSYEKL. The CDR3 totals 17 residues. V was clipped by 4 bases and J by 7 bases; unmatched bases: 16. In DNA form, the CDR3 reads TGCGCCAGCAGCCCTGCTCGAATAGGACAGGGGGTTGGGGAGCAGTACTTC. Its protein is CASSPARIGQGVGEQYF.

The CDR3 DNA is TGTGCCAGTAGTATAGGGAGGGTCAGAGGCTACACCTTC. Translation: CASSIGRVRGYTF. V and J are TRBV19 and TRBJ1-2; D not certain. This CDR3 has 13 amino acids. Germline V CDR1 and CDR2: LNHDA, SQIVND (reference sequence). Trimming stripped 1 base from V and 8 bases from J, with 11 bases between.

The chain is built from TRBV15 and TRBJ1-3; 7 nucleotides align to TRBD1. There are 17 residues in the CDR3. V gave up 1 base and J gave up 0 bases; unmatched junction bases: 6. The germline CDR1 and CDR2 sequences are LNHNV and YYDKDF (reference sequence). For the CDR3, the DNA is TGTGCCACCAGCAGAGCATACAGGGGAAACTCTGGAAACACCATATATTTT. It yields the protein CATSRAYRGNSGNTIYF.

This chain uses TRBV28 with TRBJ1-2; D uncertain. CDR1 MDHEN and CDR2 SYDVKM come from the germline V gene. This CDR3 spans 13 amino acids. V gave up 2 bases and J gave up 4 bases, with 8 bases separating them. The CDR3 region is CASSLHQSYGYTF. For the CDR3, the DNA is TGTGCCAGCAGTTTACATCAGAGCTATGGCTACACCTTC.

The chain combines TRBV5-1 with TRBJ2-3; 7 bases fit TRBD2. Trimming cost V 2 bases and J 3 bases; bases outside gene matches: 9. CDR1 SGHRS and CDR2 YFSETQ come from the germline V gene. This CDR3 region has 16 residues. CDR3 in DNA: TGCGCCAGCAGCTTCCTCCAGGGAGGGCGGACAGATACGCAGTATTTT. It is translated as CASSFLQGGRTDTQYF.

In this sample, this clone turned up once. The chain links TRBV6-5 to TRBJ1-6, with unresolved D. The CDR3 is 16 residues long. Looked up from germline, CDR1 is MNHEY and CDR2 is SVGAGI. Trimming cost V 2 bases and J 0 bases, with 8 bases left between them. The CDR3: CASSYGRSSYNSPLHF. In nucleotides, the CDR3 is TGTGCCAGCAGTTACGGCAGAAGCTCCTATAATTCACCCCTCCACTTT.

The chain employs TRBV5-1 and TRBJ2-5; TRBD1 matches at 8 bases. CDR3 length: 12 amino acids. With 7 bases clipped from V and 1 base from J, the junction kept 0 bases outside the gene matches. Germline CDR1 reads SGHRS; CDR2 reads YFSETQ. The CDR3: CASGQGQETQYF. In DNA, the CDR3 is TGCGCCAGCGGACAGGGCCAAGAGACCCAGTACTTC.

The chain joins TRBV11-2 to TRBJ2-7; D possibly corresponds to TRBD2 (6 bases). CDR3 length: 14 amino acids. Germline V gives CDR1 SGHAT, CDR2 FQNNGV. V was trimmed by 1 base and J by 2 bases, leaving 9 bases between them. The CDR3 is CASSLAPGAYEQYF. The CDR3, as DNA: TGTGCCAGCAGCTTAGCGCCGGGGGCCTACGAGCAGTACTTC.

The chain couples TRBV2 to TRBJ2-1, with 7 bases aligning to TRBD1. CDR3 length equals 15 residues. Germline-derived CDR1 and CDR2 are SNHLY and FYNNEI. V was clipped by 10 bases and J by 3 bases; unmatched bases: 12. The CDR3 nucleotides are TGTGCCACCGGAGAGGGGGCGGCCCTCTACAATGAGCAGTTCTTC. Its protein product is CATGEGAALYNEQFF.

The gene calls are TRBV9 and TRBJ1-3; TRBD1 matches at 10 bases. This CDR3 comprises 15 residues. V was clipped by 4 bases and J by 8 bases; unmatched bases: 9. CDR1 and CDR2 (germline): SGDLS, YYNGEE. CDR3 amino acids: CASSLSGTGAYTIYF. The CDR3 DNA is TGTGCCAGCAGCCTATCCGGGACAGGGGCATACACCATATATTTT.